Listed below are T cell receptor beta chains from one sample, sequenced in a study of beta chain features in type 1 diabetes. Libraries were prepared by immunoSEQ multiplex PCR; TCRdb keeps only in-frame clonotypes and omits some of them. The sample yields about 27,000 clones, roughly 50% seen once. Sequences were obtained from Tregs from blood. These receptors were taken from a woman aged 18-29 years with type 1 diabetes. CDR3s include the opening cysteine and the closing phenylalanine or tryptophan. Fields, in order: V gene, J gene, D gene, CDR3 protein, CDR3 DNA. A D gene is named only where the DNA matches it firmly.

V: TRBV2; J: TRBJ1-1; D: NA; CDR3: CASSGRVWNTEAFF; DNA: TGTGCCAGCAGTGGCAGGGTTTGGAACACTGAAGCTTTCTTT
V: TRBV7-3; J: TRBJ2-5; D: TRBD2; CDR3: CASSLNPGRGETQYF; DNA: TGTGCCAGCAGCTTAAATCCAGGGAGGGGAGAGACCCAGTACTTC
V: TRBV18; J: TRBJ2-1; D: TRBD2; CDR3: CASSFLLQAGGTYNEQFF; DNA: TGTGCCAGCTCATTTTTACTCCAAGCGGGAGGGACCTACAATGAGCAGTTCTTC
V: TRBV7-2; J: TRBJ2-7; D: NA; CDR3: CASSSPRGAFYEQYF; DNA: TGTGCCAGCAGCTCCCCCAGGGGCGCTTTCTACGAGCAGTACTTC
V: TRBV7-2; J: TRBJ2-5; D: NA; CDR3: CASSLVNHRAGETQYF; DNA: TGTGCCAGCAGCTTAGTTAATCACAGGGCGGGTGAGACCCAGTACTTC
V: TRBV19; J: TRBJ2-5; D: TRBD2; CDR3: CASSSYVTSGRPGQETQYF; DNA: TGTGCCAGTAGTTCATATGTGACTAGCGGGAGGCCGGGGCAAGAGACCCAGTACTTC
V: TRBV27; J: TRBJ2-7; D: NA; CDR3: CASSYSEQYF; DNA: TGTGCCAGCAGTTACAGCGAGCAGTACTTC
V: TRBV19; J: TRBJ2-4; D: TRBD1; CDR3: CATSGTVQWYF; DNA: TGTGCCACGTCCGGGACAGTACAATGGTACTTC
V: TRBV9; J: TRBJ2-3; D: NA; CDR3: CASSVGGLDTQYF; DNA: TGTGCCAGCAGCGTAGGGGGCCTAGATACGCAGTATTTT
V: TRBV5-1; J: TRBJ2-5; D: TRBD1; CDR3: CASSLPGGSRETQYF; DNA: TGCGCCAGCAGCTTGCCAGGGGGCTCGAGGGAGACCCAGTACTTC
V: TRBV16; J: TRBJ2-1; D: NA; CDR3: CASSLETGREFF; DNA: TGTGCCAGCAGCCTGGAAACAGGGCGTGAGTTCTTC
V: TRBV7-9; J: TRBJ1-1; D: NA; CDR3: CASSPRGSEAFF; DNA: TGTGCCAGCAGCCCCAGGGGCTCTGAAGCTTTCTTT
V: TRBV29-1; J: TRBJ2-5; D: NA; CDR3: CSAGDETQYF; DNA: TGCAGCGCGGGGGATGAGACCCAGTACTTC
V: TRBV19; J: TRBJ2-5; D: NA; CDR3: CASSTTGVETQYF; DNA: TGTGCCAGTAGTACGACGGGTGTAGAGACCCAGTACTTC
V: TRBV12-5; J: TRBJ2-1; D: TRBD2; CDR3: CASGFTSGAYNEQFF; DNA: TGTGCTAGTGGTTTTACTAGCGGGGCCTACAATGAGCAGTTCTTC
V: TRBV7-2; J: TRBJ1-2; D: NA; CDR3: CASSFLGGGGYTF; DNA: TGTGCCAGCAGCTTTCTTGGGGGCGGGGGCTACACCTTC